This is a list of T cell receptor beta chains from one sample in a study of blood T cell repertoires in COVID-19. Sequenced by immunoSEQ multiplex PCR; TCRdb stores in-frame clones only, minus some. The sample includes 300,000 to 450,000 clones, around 84% of them seen just once. Sequencing used peripheral blood. These receptors were obtained from a woman between 18 and 30 years old with acute or convalescent COVID-19. The CDR3 runs from the conserved cysteine through the conserved F or W. The order of the fields is V gene, J gene, clone size, D gene, CDR3 DNA, CDR3 protein. The D gene is left open where the match is weak. A row's size may be missing; if present it is once, few, many or a size class.

v_call: TRBV7-9
j_call: TRBJ2-7
clone_size: few
d_call: .
cdr3_nt: TGTGCCAGCAGTTACCACCGGGACATAGCCTACGAGCAGTACTTC
cdr3_aa: CASSYHRDIAYEQYF

v_call: TRBV19
j_call: TRBJ1-5
clone_size: .
d_call: .
cdr3_nt: TGTGCCAGTAGTCGCGATCCTCTAAGTCAGCCCCAGCATTTT
cdr3_aa: CASSRDPLSQPQHF

v_call: TRBV7-8
j_call: TRBJ1-2
clone_size: .
d_call: .
cdr3_nt: TGTGCCAGCAGCTCGGATCGGGGAGTGGGCTATGGCTACACCTTC
cdr3_aa: CASSSDRGVGYGYTF

v_call: TRBV4-1
j_call: TRBJ1-6
clone_size: once
d_call: .
cdr3_nt: TGCGCCAGCAGCCAAGGTGTAGTAAGCTATTCACCCCTCCACTTT
cdr3_aa: CASSQGVVSYSPLHF

v_call: TRBV5-6
j_call: TRBJ2-6
clone_size: .
d_call: TRBD1
cdr3_nt: TGTGCCAGCAGCTTGGCCAGGGGGCCTGGGGCCAACGTCCTGACTTTC
cdr3_aa: CASSLARGPGANVLTF

v_call: TRBV30
j_call: TRBJ1-1
clone_size: few
d_call: .
cdr3_nt: TGTGCCTGGAGTGTACACGGCAGGGTTGCTGAAGCTTTCTTT
cdr3_aa: CAWSVHGRVAEAFF

v_call: TRBV12-2
j_call: TRBJ1-6
clone_size: .
d_call: .
cdr3_nt: TGTGCAAGTCGCTTAAGGGACAGTAGCTCCTATAATTCACCCCTCCACTTT
cdr3_aa: CASRLRDSSSYNSPLHF

v_call: TRBV6-5
j_call: TRBJ1-3
clone_size: once
d_call: TRBD1
cdr3_nt: TGTGCCAGCAGCGAGGGACAGGGGAAAGGAAACACCATATATTTT
cdr3_aa: CASSEGQGKGNTIYF

v_call: TRBV12-3/TRBV12-4
j_call: TRBJ1-2
clone_size: .
d_call: .
cdr3_nt: TGTGCCAGCATCAACCGGACTTATGGCTACACCTTC
cdr3_aa: CASINRTYGYTF

v_call: TRBV5-4
j_call: TRBJ2-7
clone_size: .
d_call: .
cdr3_nt: TGTGCCAGCAGCTTGGCGGGGTCCGAACCCCTCTACGAGCAGTACTTC
cdr3_aa: CASSLAGSEPLYEQYF

v_call: TRBV15
j_call: TRBJ2-7
clone_size: .
d_call: .
cdr3_nt: TGTGCCACCAGCAGAGATAGGGGTAGGGTAATGGAGCAGTACTTC
cdr3_aa: CATSRDRGRVMEQYF

v_call: TRBV10-1
j_call: TRBJ2-5
clone_size: .
d_call: .
cdr3_nt: TGCGCCAGCAGCGCCGGGACTCGTCCGCAGGAGACCCAGTACTTC
cdr3_aa: CASSAGTRPQETQYF

v_call: TRBV14
j_call: TRBJ2-1
clone_size: once
d_call: TRBD1
cdr3_nt: TGTGCCAGCGGGGTAGGGGGCATCTACAATGAGCAGTTCTTC
cdr3_aa: CASGVGGIYNEQFF